The 23 T cell receptor beta chains given below trace back to one sample, sequenced in a study of T cells in Graves' hyperthyroidism and ophthalmopathy (dated 2019 in TCRdb). Receptor libraries were prepared by multiplex PCR. TCRdb records Illumina HiSeq 2000 as the sequencer. The TCR beta CDR3 regions were amplified from RNA transcripts. A first-round RT-PCR of the TCR CDR3 used the HTBI primer set with the Qiagen OneStep RT-PCR kit. TCRdb passed the public sequencing reads through fastp at Q25 and MiXCR, retaining productive beta sequences. Identical CDR3 proteins give one entry, which carries the most common genes and DNA. In this sample the table shows 600,000 to 900,000 distinct CDR3 sequences, 15% to 20% of which occur a single time. The biggest ten clones account for around 7.7% of the sample. The sequencing input was blood. All receptors come from a man between 18 and 29 years old with Graves' hyperthyroidism.

The chain has TRBV28 and TRBJ2-7, with unresolved D. CDR3 length equals 14 residues. Germline V gives CDR1 MDHEN, CDR2 SYDVKM. Trimming shortened V by 5 bases and J by 6 bases, and 17 bases separated the two germline ends. The CDR3 nucleotides are TGTGCCAGCAGTAACCCGGTGATTGGGTCCGAGCAGTACTTC. Translation: CASSNPVIGSEQYF. Together with reference TRBV28 and TRBJ2-7, the CDR3 gives the full variable domain: DVKVTQSSRYLVKRTGEKVFLECVQDMDHENMFWYRQDPGLGLRLIYFSYDVKMKEKGDIPEGYSVSREKKERFSLILESASTNQTSMYLCASSNPVIGSEQYFGPGTRLTVT.

This clonotype was detected a few times. The rearrangement joins TRBV12-3 or TRBV12-4 to TRBJ2-7, with D unclear. The CDR3 has 14 amino acids. Trimming removed 5 bases at V and 3 bases at J, with 14 bases between. The CDR3 bases are TGTGCCAGCAGTCCGCGGATGGGCAGCTACGAGCAGTACTTC. Its translation: CASSPRMGSYEQYF.

This clonotype was picked up many times. The rearrangement uses TRBV27 and TRBJ2-2; tentative D call: TRBD2 (5 bases). This CDR3 contains 14 residues. The germline CDR1 and CDR2 sequences are MNHEY and SMNVEV (reference sequence). V lost 8 bases and J lost 1, with 11 bases in between. The CDR3 here is CASRVGLNTGELFF. The CDR3 nucleotides are TGTGCCAGCCGGGTTGGACTGAACACCGGGGAGCTGTTTTTT.

Comments on this clonotype: A read error may explain this, as a much larger clone is one base away. The gene calls are TRBV12-3 or TRBV12-4 and TRBJ2-1, with 9 nucleotides matching TRBD2. The CDR3 is 13 amino acids. CDR3 loop: CASMTSGNKEQFF. DNA for the CDR3: TGTGCCAGCATGACTAGCGGAAACAAGGAGCAGTTCTTC.

This clonotype was seen at least ten times. The chain combines TRBV28 with TRBJ1-3; D may be TRBD1 (5 bases). The CDR3 is made up of 17 amino acids. Germline lookup yields CDR1 MDHEN and CDR2 SYDVKM. The V and J ends lost 4 bases and 2 bases respectively, with 18 bases between them. The CDR3 sequence is CASSSRTSAPAGNTIYF. CDR3 nucleotides: TGTGCCAGCAGTTCGCGGACAAGTGCCCCGGCTGGAAACACCATATATTTT.

To note about this clonotype: A much larger clonotype is one base distant, so this may be a read error. V usage is TRBV6-6 and J usage is TRBJ1-1; unclear D gene. The CDR3 totals 13 residues. Per the germline V gene, CDR1 is MNHNY and CDR2 is SVGAGI (reference sequence). Trimming pared 1 base from V and 3 bases from J, leaving 6 bases between. This CDR3 reads CASSYLTDTEAFF. The DNA for the CDR3 is TGTGCCAGCAGTTACTTGACCGACACTGAAGCTTTCTTT.

V is TRBV30 and J is TRBJ1-6; D is possibly TRBD1 (5 bases). With 3 bases removed from V and 8 bases from J, the gap between germline ends came to 20 bases. CDR3 length equals 16 residues. Germline assignment: CDR1 GTSNPN and CDR2 SVGIG (reference sequence). The CDR3 sequence is CAWSREGYHPDSPLHF. The CDR3 DNA sequence: TGTGCCTGGAGCCGAGAGGGGTATCACCCGGATTCACCCCTCCACTTT.

V gene TRBV20-1 combines with J gene TRBJ2-3; maybe TRBD2 (6 bases). Trimming took 5 bases from V and 2 from J, leaving 17 bases between them. Germline CDR1 reads DFQATT; CDR2 reads SNEGSKA (reference sequence). The CDR3 length is 15 residues. This CDR3 is CSAAAEGHNTDTQYF. Here the CDR3 DNA reads TGCAGTGCTGCCGCGGAGGGTCACAACACAGATACGCAGTATTTT.

The chain uses TRBV15 and TRBJ2-3; D is unclear. In germline, CDR1 is LNHNV, CDR2 YYDKDF (reference sequence). The CDR3 totals 14 residues. Trimming stripped 0 bases from V and 5 bases from J, with 9 bases between. The CDR3 bases are TGTGCCACCAGCAGAGATCTAGTCAGAGATACGCAGTATTTT. Residues: CATSRDLVRDTQYF.

The genes are TRBV28 and TRBJ1-3, with D perhaps TRBD1 (5 bases). The CDR3 covers 17 residues. Trimming left V 7 bases short and J 0 bases short, with 19 bases between. Germline CDR1 reads MDHEN; CDR2 reads SYDVKM. CDR3 bases: TGTGCCAGCACCGCCCCGGGGCAGCCTGACTCTGGAAACACCATATATTTT. Protein sequence: CASTAPGQPDSGNTIYF. The full variable domain, its missing parts supplied by reference TRBV28 and TRBJ1-3, is DVKVTQSSRYLVKRTGEKVFLECVQDMDHENMFWYRQDPGLGLRLIYFSYDVKMKEKGDIPEGYSVSREKKERFSLILESASTNQTSMYLCASTAPGQPDSGNTIYFGEGSWLTVV.

This clonotype was detected a few times. This may be a read error: a much more frequent sequence differs by one nucleotide. The chain joins TRBV2 to TRBJ2-4; 12 bases are shared with TRBD2. J was trimmed by 1 base and V by 8 bases; bases with no gene match: 12. Germline CDR1 and CDR2: SNHLY and FYNNEI. This CDR3 is built from 18 residues. The CDR3 region has the DNA TGTGCCAGCGGTGCACTAGCGGGAGGCCCCATGGCCAAAAACATTCAGTACTTC. Translating gives CASGALAGGPMAKNIQYF.

The sample holds a few counts of this clonotype. The J gene is TRBJ1-2, the V gene TRBV11-3, with unresolved D. The ends were cut back, 5 bases at V and 4 bases at J, with 17 bases in the middle. From germline, CDR1 is SGHNT and CDR2 YENEEA. The CDR3 sequence is 15 residues long. The CDR3 spells CASSPSSFSFYGYTF. In DNA, the CDR3 is TGTGCCAGCAGCCCATCGTCCTTCAGTTTCTATGGCTACACCTTC.

This clonotype was recorded a few times. The chain joins TRBV28 to TRBJ1-5, with unresolved D. This CDR3 is 16 amino acids long. Trimming shortened V by 3 bases and J by 0 bases, and 12 bases separated the two germline ends. The V gene's germline CDR1 is MDHEN and CDR2 SYDVKM. The CDR3 reads CASSFEPGYSNQPQHF. CDR3 sequence (DNA): TGTGCCAGCAGTTTTGAGCCGGGATATAGCAATCAGCCCCAGCATTTT.

This clonotype came up a few times. The V and J genes are TRBV28 and TRBJ2-7, with 7 bases lining up with TRBD2. The CDR3 extends over 15 amino acids. Germline trimming cut 6 bases from V and 0 bases from J; bases unmatched to any gene: 8. Germline V gene lookup returns CDR1 MDHEN and CDR2 SYDVKM. The CDR3 coding sequence is TGTGCCAGCAGGTATGCGCCGGGGGGCTCCTACGAGCAGTACTTC. Its protein is CASRYAPGGSYEQYF. The full variable domain, with the rest looked up from reference TRBV28 and TRBJ2-7, is DVKVTQSSRYLVKRTGEKVFLECVQDMDHENMFWYRQDPGLGLRLIYFSYDVKMKEKGDIPEGYSVSREKKERFSLILESASTNQTSMYLCASRYAPGGSYEQYFGPGTRLTVT.

The CDR3 bases are TGTGCCAGCAGTGATACCAGGGGGGTCTATGGCTACACCTTC. This translates into CASSDTRGVYGYTF. The J gene is TRBJ1-2, the V gene TRBV25-1, with TRBD1 matching 7 bases. The CDR3 spans 14 residues. Unmatched junction bases numbered 5, after V lost 3 bases and J lost 4 bases. Germline lookup yields CDR1 MGHDK and CDR2 SYGVNS.

This clonotype was detected many times. CDR3 loop: CASSPGVDGPQQYF. Written as DNA, the CDR3 is TGTGCCAGCTCACCGGGAGTAGACGGGCCCCAGCAGTACTTC. The rearrangement uses TRBV18 and TRBJ2-7, with D perhaps matching TRBD2 (5 bases). Germline CDR1 reads KGHSH; CDR2 reads LQKENI. CDR3 length equals 14 residues. The ends were cut back, 3 bases at V and 8 bases at J, with 17 bases in the middle.

This clonotype was seen a few times. The rearrangement uses TRBV11-2 and TRBJ2-7; 11 bases fit TRBD2. Looked up from germline, CDR1 is SGHAT and CDR2 is FQNNGV. This CDR3 has 15 amino acids. V lost 2 bases and J lost 7; bases outside the gene matches: 7. Written as DNA, the CDR3 is TGTGCCAGCAGCTTAATTAGCGGGAGGGCCGGGGAGCAGTACTTC. Translating gives CASSLISGRAGEQYF.

This clonotype was counted between two and nine times. Since a much larger clone is just one base distant, this may be a read error. The chain uses TRBV7-8 and TRBJ2-1, with TRBD2 identical over 10 bases. The CDR3 consists of 15 residues. Losses at the gene ends were 5 bases for V and 3 bases for J; bases not matched to a gene: 4. Germline V CDR1 and CDR2: SGHVS, FQNEAQ. CDR3 protein: CASSVLAGVYNEQFF. DNA for the CDR3: TGTGCCAGCAGCGTTCTAGCGGGGGTCTACAATGAGCAGTTCTTC. The entire variable domain, with the rest obtained from reference TRBV7-8 and TRBJ2-1, is as follows: GAGVSQSPRYKVAKRGQDVALRCDPISGHVSLFWYQQALGQGPEFLTYFQNEAQLDKSGLPSDRFFAERPEGSVSTLKIQRTQQEDSAVYLCASSVLAGVYNEQFFGPGTRLTVL.

There are many counts of this clonotype. This rearrangement joins TRBV30 to TRBJ1-2; the match to TRBD1 covers 10 bases. CDR1 is GTSNPN and CDR2 is SVGIG in the germline V gene (reference sequence). This CDR3 comprises 13 residues. Germline trimming cut 3 bases from V and 6 bases from J; bases unmatched to any gene: 4. CDR3 in amino acids: CAWSPGQGDGYTF. As DNA, the CDR3 is TGTGCCTGGAGCCCTGGACAGGGGGATGGCTACACCTTC.

This clonotype was recorded at least ten times. V is TRBV12-3 or TRBV12-4 and J is TRBJ2-3, with TRBD1 identical over 9 bases. The CDR3 loop spans 16 amino acids. The ends lost 6 bases at V and 1 base at J; junction bases unmatched: 8. The CDR3 protein is CASSPQGAIGTDTQYF. The CDR3 region has the DNA TGTGCCAGCAGCCCACAGGGGGCTATTGGCACAGATACGCAGTATTTT.

This clonotype was counted ten times or more. The V and J genes are TRBV6-1 and TRBJ2-7; 10 bases fit TRBD2. The CDR3 consists of 14 residues. V shed 5 bases, J shed 2 bases, and the junction held 3 bases outside the gene matches. The germline CDR1 and CDR2 sequences are MNHNS and SASEGT. Written as DNA, the CDR3 is TGTGCCAGCAGTAACAGCGGGAGGGCCTACGAGCAGTACTTC. The encoded protein is CASSNSGRAYEQYF.

Only a few counts were recorded for this clonotype. The chain links TRBV10-2 to TRBJ2-3, with 8 bases lining up with TRBD1. CDR1 and CDR2 (germline): WSHSY, SAAADI. The junction had 5 bases not matched to a gene; V was cut back by 8 bases and J by 4 bases. CDR3 length: 13 amino acids. This CDR3 is CASSGGWADTQYF. In DNA, the CDR3 is TGCGCCAGCTCAGGGGGCTGGGCAGATACGCAGTATTTT.

This clonotype showed up many times. The chain recombines TRBV15 with TRBJ2-7, with TRBD1 matching 8 bases. The trim removed 2 bases at V and 3 bases at J, leaving 9 bases unmatched. CDR1 LNHNV and CDR2 YYDKDF come from the germline V gene (reference sequence). The CDR3 extends over 16 amino acids. CDR3 amino acids: CATSRLTLGTGYEQYF. The CDR3 nucleotides are TGTGCCACCAGCAGACTTACCCTCGGGACAGGCTACGAGCAGTACTTC.